The sequence of this T cell receptor beta chain was determined in a study of OX40 agonist ivuxolimab in advanced cancers. Some background on the complete study: Ivuxolimab, which targeted the costimulatory receptor OX40 (CD134), was an agonistic, fully human IgG2 monoclonal antibody. The point of sequencing TCRbeta in the periphery was to test whether ivuxolimab changed TCR sequence diversity and drove clonal T-cell expansion. Prior anti-PD-1, anti-PD-L1 or anti-CTLA-4 therapy was permitted, and checkpoint inhibitors had been received by roughly 42% of dose-escalation patients. The dose-escalation cohort was roughly 80% male with a mean age of approximately 60 years, ranging from about 20 to 80. Among the roughly 50 dose-escalation patients, about 19 had hepatocellular carcinoma, around 15 melanoma, 9 renal cell carcinoma and 9 head and neck cancer. The monotherapy dose-escalation portion (N ≈ 56 patients) of the phase I ivuxolimab trial is reported in the paper. Intravenous ivuxolimab was administered to patients every 2 weeks at six dose levels: 0.01, 0.1, 0.3, 1.5, 3 and 10 mg/kg. Partial responses occurred in three dose-escalation patients, of whom one had hepatocellular carcinoma and two had cutaneous melanoma.

On the study overall, not on this receptor specifically: Antigen specificity was not determined for the clonally expanded peripheral T cells. On average, CD8+ T cells showed more expanded clones than CD4+ T cells after ivuxolimab. Low levels of normalized T-cell clonal expansion were also seen in some patients who did not respond. In partial responders in the 0.1-3.0 mg/kg groups, normalized peripheral clonal expansion was found to be among the lowest, especially among CD8+ T cells. At doses of 0.1 to 3.0 mg/kg, clonal expansion of both CD4+ and CD8+ blood T cells was observed from baseline to week 6.

With respect to this clone: Its antigen remains undetermined. One base away there is no much larger clone; base qualities are not given.

The trim is 4 bases for V and 3 bases for J, with a gap of 8 bases between the germline ends. Counted from cysteine to phenylalanine, this CDR3 has 13 amino acids. Here the CDR3 DNA is all that survives: 39 bases in frame from base 1. For CDR1 and CDR2, the germline V gene lists SGHDT and YYEEEE. Genomic DNA was extracted from sorted cells for sequencing of the TCRbeta CDR3 region. The immunoSEQ Assay was used to sequence the TCRbeta CDR3 regions. This is the immuneACCESS table as TCRdb keeps it, with only in-frame sequences that have V and J called. A part of the clones is gone; compared with another copy, unresolved V genes explain less than half, and the rest is unexplained. The sample includes just over 60,000 clones, with about 91% observed a single time. The ten biggest clones cover 12% of the sample. Patients with autoimmune disease history or receiving systemic immunosuppression were excluded from the trial. Peripheral blood for TCR sequencing was drawn from every dose cohort at baseline, at cycle 4 day 1 and at cycle 7 day 1. Samples were obtained from an open-label, multicenter, first-in-human phase I dose-escalation trial of ivuxolimab. Adults with locally advanced or metastatic melanoma, renal cell, hepatocellular, or head and neck squamous cell carcinoma were enrolled in the trial. CD4+ and CD8+ T cells were sorted separately from peripheral blood before TCR sequencing.

The receptor chain draws on TRBV5-6 and TRBJ2-1; possibly the D gene is TRBD2, per 5 matching bases. The sample consisted of CD4+ or CD8+ T cells sorted from blood, taken in a trial of the OX40 agonist ivuxolimab. The receptor's source is an adult with an advanced solid tumor such as melanoma, head and neck, liver or kidney cancer. The DNA reads as follows: TGTGCCAGCAGCCCGGACTTCTACAATGAGCAGTTCTTC. Translated, it gives CASSPDFYNEQFF.